This note documents a single T cell receptor (beta chain) sequence. What it binds is unknown. The data belong to a study of T cell responses to AZD1222 COVID-19 vaccine. Study in general: Timing groups of about 4 and about 12 weeks for second doses were pooled. The study, taken as a whole, reports: Baseline serology detected seropositivity in only six AZD1222 recipients. Most donors were white British, females outnumbered males, and clonal diversity was possibly underestimated. Breadth and depth of Spike-specific TCRs rose after two AZD1222 doses.

The data were produced by immunoSEQ multiplex PCR, yet TCRdb's version contains in-frame clones alone and is incomplete. Here the sample spans roughly 140,000 clones, 89% being singletons. The source of this sequence is an adult in good health. This specimen was peripheral blood, taken on day 0 of AZD1222 vaccination.

The CDR3 DNA reads TGTGCCAGCAGTGTAGGGACAGGTTATGAAAAACTGTTTTTT. Encoded protein: CASSVGTGYEKLFF. The chain joins TRBV27 to TRBJ1-4; 8 nucleotides match TRBD1. CDR1 is MNHEY, CDR2 SMNVEV, per germline (reference sequence). The junction had 5 bases not matched to a gene; V was cut back by 5 bases and J by 6 bases. The CDR3 is 14 amino acids.